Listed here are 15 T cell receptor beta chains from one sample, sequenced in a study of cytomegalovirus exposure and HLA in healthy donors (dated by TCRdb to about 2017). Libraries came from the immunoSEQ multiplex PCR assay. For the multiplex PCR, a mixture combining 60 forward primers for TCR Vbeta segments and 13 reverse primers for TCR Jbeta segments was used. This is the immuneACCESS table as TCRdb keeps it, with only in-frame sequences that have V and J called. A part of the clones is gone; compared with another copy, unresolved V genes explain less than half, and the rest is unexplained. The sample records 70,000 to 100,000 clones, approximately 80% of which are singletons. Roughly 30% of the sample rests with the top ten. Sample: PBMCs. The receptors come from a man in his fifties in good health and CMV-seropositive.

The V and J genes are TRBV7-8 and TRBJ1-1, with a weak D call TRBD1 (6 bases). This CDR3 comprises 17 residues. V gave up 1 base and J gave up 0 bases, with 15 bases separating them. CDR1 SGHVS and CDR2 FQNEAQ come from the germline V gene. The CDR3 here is CASSLGIGQPLNTEAFF. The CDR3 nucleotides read TGTGCCAGCAGCTTAGGTATCGGACAGCCTCTGAACACTGAAGCTTTCTTT.

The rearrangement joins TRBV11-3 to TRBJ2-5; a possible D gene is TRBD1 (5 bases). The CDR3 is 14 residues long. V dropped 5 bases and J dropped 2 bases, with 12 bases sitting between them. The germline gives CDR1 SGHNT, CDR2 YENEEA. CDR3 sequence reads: CASSPEQAQETQYF. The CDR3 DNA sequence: TGTGCCAGCAGCCCCGAACAGGCACAAGAGACCCAGTACTTC.

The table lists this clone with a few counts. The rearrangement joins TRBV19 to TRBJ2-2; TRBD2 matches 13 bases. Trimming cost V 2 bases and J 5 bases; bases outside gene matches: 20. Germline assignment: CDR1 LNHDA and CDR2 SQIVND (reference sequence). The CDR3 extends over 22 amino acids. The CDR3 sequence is CASSIQGLTSGRESRLTGELFF. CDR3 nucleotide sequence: TGTGCCAGTAGTATACAGGGACTAACTAGCGGGAGGGAATCCCGTCTAACCGGGGAGCTGTTTTTT. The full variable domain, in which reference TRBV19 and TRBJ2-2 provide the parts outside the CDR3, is DGGITQSPKYLFRKEGQNVTLSCEQNLNHDAMYWYRQDPGQGLRLIYYSQIVNDFQKGDIAEGYSVSREKKESFPLTVTSAQKNPTAFYLCASSIQGLTSGRESRLTGELFFGEGSRLTVL.

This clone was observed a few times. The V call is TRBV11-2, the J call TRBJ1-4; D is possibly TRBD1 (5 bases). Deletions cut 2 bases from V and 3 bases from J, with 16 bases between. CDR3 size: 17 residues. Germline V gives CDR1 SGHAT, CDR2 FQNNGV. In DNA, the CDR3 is TGTGCCAGCAGCTTACTAGGGGTAGGGGCAGCTAATGAAAAACTGTTTTTT. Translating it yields CASSLLGVGAANEKLFF.

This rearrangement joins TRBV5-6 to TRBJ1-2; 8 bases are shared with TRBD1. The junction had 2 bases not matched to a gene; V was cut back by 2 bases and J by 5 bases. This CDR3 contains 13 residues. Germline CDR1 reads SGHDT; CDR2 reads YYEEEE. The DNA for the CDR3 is TGTGCCAGCAGCTTTCAGGGGGCATATGGCTACACCTTC. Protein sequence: CASSFQGAYGYTF.

For the CDR3, the DNA is TGTGCCAGCACCGACAGTCGCTCCTGGCGCAACACCATATATTTT. Amino acid sequence: CASTDSRSWRNTIYF. V is TRBV6-5 and J is TRBJ1-3; perhaps TRBD1 as D (5 bases). The V end was cut by 7 bases, the J end by 7 bases, with 20 bases between. CDR1 is MNHEY, CDR2 SVGAGI, per germline. This CDR3 is built from 15 residues.

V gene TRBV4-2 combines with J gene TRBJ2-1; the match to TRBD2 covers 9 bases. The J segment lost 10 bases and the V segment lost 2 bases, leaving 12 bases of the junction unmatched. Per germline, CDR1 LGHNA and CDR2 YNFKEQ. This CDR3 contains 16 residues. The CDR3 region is CASSQSGVAGVLEQFF. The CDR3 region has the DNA TGTGCCAGCAGCCAAAGCGGGGTAGCGGGAGTTTTGGAGCAGTTCTTC.

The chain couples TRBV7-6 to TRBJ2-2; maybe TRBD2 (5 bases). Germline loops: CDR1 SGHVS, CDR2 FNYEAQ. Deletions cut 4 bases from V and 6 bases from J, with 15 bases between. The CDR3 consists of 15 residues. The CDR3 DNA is TGTGCCAGCAGCTATCTACTAGGATCGGCCGGGGAGCTGTTTTTT. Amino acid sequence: CASSYLLGSAGELFF.

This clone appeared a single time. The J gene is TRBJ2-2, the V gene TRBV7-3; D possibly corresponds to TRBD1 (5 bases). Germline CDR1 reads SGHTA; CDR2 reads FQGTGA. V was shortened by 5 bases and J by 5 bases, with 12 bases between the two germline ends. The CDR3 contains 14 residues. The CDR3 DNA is TGTGCCAGCAGCCCCCAGGGTTATACCGGGGAGCTGTTTTTT. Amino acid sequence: CASSPQGYTGELFF. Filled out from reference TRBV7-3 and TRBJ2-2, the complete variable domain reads GAGVSQTPSNKVTEKGKYVELRCDPISGHTALYWYRQSLGQGPEFLIYFQGTGAADDSGLPNDRFFAVRPEGSVSTLKIQRTERGDSAVYLCASSPQGYTGELFFGEGSRLTVL.

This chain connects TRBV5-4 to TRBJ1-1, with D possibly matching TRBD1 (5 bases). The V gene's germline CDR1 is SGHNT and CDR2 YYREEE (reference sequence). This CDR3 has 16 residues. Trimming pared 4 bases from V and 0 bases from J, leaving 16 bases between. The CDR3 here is CASSPAGASMNTEAFF. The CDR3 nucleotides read TGTGCCAGCAGCCCCGCTGGGGCGAGTATGAACACTGAAGCTTTCTTT.

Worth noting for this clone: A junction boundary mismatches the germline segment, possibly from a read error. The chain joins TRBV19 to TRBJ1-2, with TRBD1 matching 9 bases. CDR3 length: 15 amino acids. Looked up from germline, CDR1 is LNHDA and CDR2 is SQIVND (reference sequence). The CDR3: CASSRDREEAYDYTF. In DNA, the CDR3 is TGTGCCAGTAGTAGGGACAGGGAGGAGGCCTATGACTACACCTTC.

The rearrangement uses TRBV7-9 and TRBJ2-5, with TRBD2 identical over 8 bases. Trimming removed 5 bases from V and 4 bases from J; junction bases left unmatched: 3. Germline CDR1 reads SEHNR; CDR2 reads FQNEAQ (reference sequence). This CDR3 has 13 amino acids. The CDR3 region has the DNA TGTGCCAGCAGCGCCGCGGGAGGAGAGACCCAGTACTTC. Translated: CASSAAGGETQYF.

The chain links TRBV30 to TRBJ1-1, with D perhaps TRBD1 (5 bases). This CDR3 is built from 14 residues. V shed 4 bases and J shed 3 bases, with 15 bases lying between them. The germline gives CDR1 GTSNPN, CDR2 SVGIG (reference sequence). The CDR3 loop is CAWTFGGAHTEAFF. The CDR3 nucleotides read TGTGCCTGGACCTTCGGAGGGGCGCACACTGAAGCTTTCTTT. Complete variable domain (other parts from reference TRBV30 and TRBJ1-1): SQTIHQWPATLVQPVGSPLSLECTVEGTSNPNLYWYRQAAGRGLQLLFYSVGIGQISSEVPQNLSASRPQDRQFILSSKKLLLSDSGFYLCAWTFGGAHTEAFFGQGTRLTVV.

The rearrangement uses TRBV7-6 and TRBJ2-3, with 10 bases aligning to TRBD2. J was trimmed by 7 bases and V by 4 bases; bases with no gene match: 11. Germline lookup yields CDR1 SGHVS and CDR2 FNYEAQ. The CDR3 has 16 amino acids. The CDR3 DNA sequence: TGTGCCAGCAGCTCGGTTCCGGCTAGCGGGAGCCATACGCAGTATTTT. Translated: CASSSVPASGSHTQYF.

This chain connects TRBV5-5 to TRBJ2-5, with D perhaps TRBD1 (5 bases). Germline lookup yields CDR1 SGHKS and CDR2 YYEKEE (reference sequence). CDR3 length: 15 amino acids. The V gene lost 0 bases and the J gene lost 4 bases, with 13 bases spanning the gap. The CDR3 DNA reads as TGTGCCAGCAGCTTGGGGAACAGGCTCGGAGAGACCCAGTACTTC. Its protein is CASSLGNRLGETQYF.